This TCR beta chain was documented in a study of blood T cell repertoires in COVID-19. At the level of the study: Sites across the United States, Italy and Spain contributed samples from acute and convalescent COVID-19. The analysed material was cDNA or gDNA that came from T cells, B-cell-depleted T cells, or PBMCs.

CDR1 SGHDT and CDR2 YYEEEE come from the germline V gene. V lost 2 bases and J lost 8; bases outside the gene matches: 3. The CDR3 sequence is 13 residues long. Sequencing used immunoSEQ multiplex PCR; TCRdb keeps in-frame clones, though not all of them. The sample contains about 190,000 clones, roughly 83% of which appear only once. Cohort assignment relied on participant-reported clinical history. The specimen sequenced was PBMCs or T cells enriched from blood (not recorded which). This TCR was recovered from a woman aged 25 to 39 who had recovered from COVID-19. The chain combines TRBV5-6 with TRBJ2-1; 8 positions match TRBD1. The CDR3 loop is CASSFDRGDEQFF. In DNA, the CDR3 is TGTGCCAGCAGCTTCGACAGGGGCGATGAGCAGTTCTTC.